These 19 T cell receptor beta chains were sequenced from one sample in a study of T-cell reconstitution after alpha-beta-depleted transplantation in children. A TCRbeta library incorporating unique molecular identifiers was prepared. TCRdb re-analysed the PCR reads in MiXCR, keeping a single row per CDR3 protein. The table has about 470,000 distinct CDR3 sequences, around two fifths seen once. The material was PBMCs, obtained before TCRalphabeta/CD19-depleted stem cell transplant. These receptors originate from a girl aged 2-10 years with aplastic anemia, due to receive a stem cell transplant.

This clonotype was seen once. The gene calls are TRBV5-6 and TRBJ1-2; TRBD1 matches 7 bases. Germline loops: CDR1 SGHDT, CDR2 YYEEEE. The V segment lost 0 bases and the J segment 1 base; nucleotides outside the gene matches: 0. This CDR3 has 14 amino acids. CDR3 residues: CASSLDRGNYGYTF. CDR3 nucleotide sequence: TGTGCCAGCAGCTTGGACAGGGGTAACTATGGCTACACCTTC.

This clonotype came up many times. J is TRBJ1-1 and V is TRBV4-1; no definite D call. This CDR3 has 13 residues. The germline V gene encodes CDR1 MGHRA and CDR2 YSYEKL. V lost 4 bases, J lost 7 bases, and 13 bases lay in between. The CDR3 spells CASSRADTYEAFF. The CDR3 DNA reads TGCGCCAGCAGCCGTGCAGATACGTATGAAGCTTTCTTT.

This clonotype has at least ten counts. The V and J genes are TRBV7-9 and TRBJ2-7; the D is unclear. Germline V gives CDR1 SEHNR, CDR2 FQNEAQ (reference sequence). The CDR3 is 11 amino acids. The germline V and J ends were trimmed by 4 bases and 2 bases, with 3 bases remaining between them. The CDR3 sequence is CASSWTYEQYF. CDR3 coding DNA: TGTGCCAGCAGCTGGACCTACGAGCAGTACTTC.

This clonotype was seen more than once but under ten times. The chain links TRBV15 to TRBJ2-7; D ambiguous. The CDR3 is 15 amino acids. The V end was cut by 1 base, the J end by 2 bases, with 12 bases between. Germline V gene sequence: CDR1 LNHNV, CDR2 YYDKDF (reference sequence). The CDR3 coding sequence is TGTGCCACCAGCAGAGCCTTCTACGGTCCCTACGAGCAGTACTTC. Its translation: CATSRAFYGPYEQYF.

This clonotype appeared a single time. V is TRBV5-1 and J is TRBJ2-1; 10 positions agree with TRBD1. The junction had 10 bases not matched to a gene; V was cut back by 5 bases and J by 5 bases. The CDR3 totals 16 residues. From germline, CDR1 is SGHRS and CDR2 YFSETQ. In DNA form, the CDR3 reads TGCGCCAGCAGTTCGCCGGGACAGGGGATTAACAATGAGCAGTTCTTC. Amino acids: CASSSPGQGINNEQFF.

This chain joins TRBV5-1 and TRBJ2-3; D not certain. Germline CDR1 and CDR2: SGHRS and YFSETQ. The CDR3 consists of 14 residues. V was pared by 8 bases and J by 2 bases, with 15 bases between. CDR3 region: CARSDSRDTDTQYF. The CDR3 DNA reads TGCGCCAGATCCGACTCAAGGGACACAGATACGCAGTATTTT.

The chain uses TRBV5-6 and TRBJ1-6; D gene uncertain. The CDR3 has 15 amino acids. Trimming pared 0 bases from V and 0 bases from J, leaving 4 bases between. Germline loops: CDR1 SGHDT, CDR2 YYEEEE. The CDR3 loop reads CASSLGSSYNSPLHF. The DNA of the CDR3 is TGTGCCAGCAGCTTGGGGAGCTCCTATAATTCACCCCTCCACTTT.

The rearrangement joins TRBV20-1 to TRBJ1-2, with a possible D match to TRBD1 (6 bases). There are 21 residues in the CDR3. Trimming removed 1 base from V and 5 bases from J, with 35 bases in between. CDR1 is DFQATT and CDR2 is SNEGSKA in the germline V gene (reference sequence). The CDR3 DNA is TGCAGTGCTAGAGTTCCGGGGACATCGCTGAAGAAGGAGGCCCTTCGGTATGGCTACACCTTC. Translating gives CSARVPGTSLKKEALRYGYTF.

This clonotype has a count of ten or more. The rearrangement uses TRBV12-3 or TRBV12-4 and TRBJ2-2, with TRBD2 matching over 11 bases. This CDR3 spans 15 amino acids. V was pared by 7 bases and J by 1 base, with 2 bases of the junction left unmatched. CDR3 region: CASTTSGRNTGELFF. In DNA form, the CDR3 reads TGTGCCAGCACCACTAGCGGGAGGAACACCGGGGAGCTGTTTTTT.

This clonotype has just a few counts. The V call is TRBV10-3, the J call TRBJ2-1; perhaps TRBD1 as D (7 bases). Trimming pared 4 bases from V and 9 bases from J, leaving 19 bases between. Germline V gives CDR1 ENHRY, CDR2 SYGVKD. The CDR3 runs to 15 residues. CDR3: CAISAGGRGVVEQFF. The CDR3 nucleotides are TGTGCCATCAGTGCAGGGGGGCGCGGGGTTGTTGAGCAGTTCTTC.

This chain uses TRBV30 with TRBJ2-2; TRBD2 is a possible D gene (7 bases). V was pared by 2 bases and J by 3 bases, with 10 bases between. Germline lookup yields CDR1 GTSNPN and CDR2 SVGIG (reference sequence). CDR3 length: 14 residues. The CDR3, as DNA: TGTGCCTGGAGTCGGGGGGCCGACACCGGGGAGCTGTTTTTT. Translating it yields CAWSRGADTGELFF. Full variable domain (missing parts from reference TRBV30 and TRBJ2-2): SQTIHQWPATLVQPVGSPLSLECTVEGTSNPNLYWYRQAAGRGLQLLFYSVGIGQISSEVPQNLSASRPQDRQFILSSKKLLLSDSGFYLCAWSRGADTGELFFGEGSRLTVL.

The chain uses TRBV6-2 or TRBV6-3 and TRBJ2-3; unclear D gene. The V end was cut by 2 bases, the J end by 4 bases, with 13 bases between. This CDR3 comprises 15 residues. CDR1 MNHEY and CDR2 SVGEGT come from the germline V gene. Here the CDR3 reads CASSYAKVSADTQYF. The DNA of the CDR3 is TGTGCCAGCAGTTACGCAAAGGTCTCCGCAGATACGCAGTATTTT.

Of note for this clonotype: At one end the junction does not follow the germline gene, possibly because of a read error. The chain has TRBV12-3 or TRBV12-4 and TRBJ2-2; possibly TRBD1 or TRBD2 for D (6 bases each). The CDR3 consists of 19 residues. DNA for the CDR3: TGTACCAGCAGTTTTTACCGTTTAGGCGGAGGGGGGTACACCGGGGAGCTGTTTTTT. Translation: CTSSFYRLGGGGYTGELFF.

This clonotype was observed at least ten times. V gene TRBV5-1 combines with J gene TRBJ2-7, with 9 bases that match TRBD1. This CDR3 region has 14 residues. Per the germline V gene, CDR1 is SGHRS and CDR2 is YFSETQ. V was clipped by 0 bases and J by 6 bases; unmatched bases: 4. CDR3 residues: CASSLGDRVLEQYF. The CDR3 DNA is TGCGCCAGCAGCTTGGGGGACAGGGTCCTCGAGCAGTACTTC.

The V and J genes are TRBV5-1 and TRBJ2-3, with TRBD2 as a possible D gene (6 bases). The CDR3 has 16 residues. Germline V CDR1 and CDR2: SGHRS, YFSETQ. V was cut by 0 bases and J by 1 base, with 12 bases left in between. The CDR3 coding sequence is TGCGCCAGCAGCTTGGTTTGGGCTAGCGGCACAGATACGCAGTATTTT. It specifies CASSLVWASGTDTQYF.

Here the CDR3 DNA reads TGTGCCAGCAGCGGACAGAGCGGGAGGAGCACAGATACGCAGTATTTT. Protein product: CASSGQSGRSTDTQYF. The rearrangement joins TRBV4-2 to TRBJ2-3; TRBD2 aligns across 9 bases. CDR1 LGHNA and CDR2 YNFKEQ come from the germline V gene. Trimming at V came to 5 bases and at J to 0 bases, leaving 6 bases not matched to a gene. The CDR3 is made up of 16 amino acids.

This clonotype appeared once. The CDR3 sequence is CASSQGWGEQYF. CDR3 DNA sequence: TGTGCCAGCAGCCAGGGTTGGGGCGAGCAGTACTTC. The V call is TRBV7-9, the J call TRBJ2-7; weak D call: TRBD1 (5 bases). Germline-derived CDR1 and CDR2 are SEHNR and FQNEAQ (reference sequence). The ends were cut back, 5 bases at V and 6 bases at J, with 11 bases in the middle. This CDR3 spans 12 amino acids.

This rearrangement joins TRBV28 to TRBJ2-1; D unresolved. This CDR3 comprises 11 residues. V gave up 10 bases and J gave up 8 bases, with 12 bases separating them. CDR1 is MDHEN and CDR2 is SYDVKM in the germline V gene. CDR3 amino acids: CATLSSYEQFF. The CDR3 coding sequence is TGTGCCACCTTATCGAGCTATGAGCAGTTCTTC.

The chain combines TRBV10-3 with TRBJ2-3; D is ambiguous. The CDR3 has 12 amino acids. Germline CDR1 reads ENHRY; CDR2 reads SYGVKD. V lost 2 bases to trimming and J lost 6 bases, with 6 bases between them. This CDR3 is CAISEKGDTQYF. CDR3 coding DNA: TGTGCCATCAGTGAGAAAGGGGATACGCAGTATTTT.